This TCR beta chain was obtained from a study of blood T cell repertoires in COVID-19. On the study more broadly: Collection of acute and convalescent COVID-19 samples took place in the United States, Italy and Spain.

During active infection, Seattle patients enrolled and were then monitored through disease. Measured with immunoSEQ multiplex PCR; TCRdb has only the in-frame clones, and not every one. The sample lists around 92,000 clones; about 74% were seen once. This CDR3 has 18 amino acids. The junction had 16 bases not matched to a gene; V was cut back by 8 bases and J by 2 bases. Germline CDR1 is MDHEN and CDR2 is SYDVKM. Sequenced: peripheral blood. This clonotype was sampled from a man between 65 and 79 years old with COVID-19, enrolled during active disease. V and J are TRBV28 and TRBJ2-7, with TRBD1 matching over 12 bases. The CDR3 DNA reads TGTGCCAGCCGTCGGGACAGGGGGCCATCTCCGGCTCCCTACGAGCAGTACTTC. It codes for CASRRDRGPSPAPYEQYF. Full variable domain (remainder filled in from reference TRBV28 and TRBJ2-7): DVKVTQSSRYLVKRTGEKVFLECVQDMDHENMFWYRQDPGLGLRLIYFSYDVKMKEKGDIPEGYSVSREKKERFSLILESASTNQTSMYLCASRRDRGPSPAPYEQYFGPGTRLTVT.